A single sample is the source of the 10 T cell receptor beta chains below, sequenced in a study of beta chain features in type 1 diabetes. Reverse transcription of all isolated RNA meant that expressed TCRB transcripts were sequenced. Assay: immunoSEQ multiplex PCR; the TCRdb copy retains only in-frame clones and omits some. The sample records 250,000 or so clones, 25% to 30% being singletons. Specimen: central memory CD4+ T cells from blood. The receptor source for this set is a man aged 25 to 40 in good health.

There are a few counts of this clone. The rearrangement links TRBV30 to TRBJ2-5, with TRBD2 identical over 13 bases. The CDR3 spans 16 residues. J lost 4 bases, V lost 7 bases, and 12 bases had no gene match. Germline lookup yields CDR1 GTSNPN and CDR2 SVGIG (reference sequence). CDR3 DNA sequence: TGTGCCTCCAACCACCAACTAGCGGGGGGGCGAGAGACCCAGTACTTC. It is translated as CASNHQLAGGRETQYF.

In its sample, this clone was seen a few times. V is TRBV2 and J is TRBJ2-7; D not certain. The CDR3 covers 13 residues. V was clipped by 6 bases and J by 0 bases, with 9 bases between them. Germline CDR1 is SNHLY and CDR2 is FYNNEI. CDR3: CASRPLSSYEQYF. The CDR3 bases are TGTGCCAGCAGACCTTTGAGCTCCTACGAGCAGTACTTC.

The chain has TRBV30 and TRBJ1-2, with D uncertain. CDR1 GTSNPN and CDR2 SVGIG come from the germline V gene (reference sequence). The length of the CDR3 is 12 residues. Trimming stripped 3 bases from V and 4 bases from J, with 9 bases between. The CDR3 sequence is CAWRGRFYGYTF. The CDR3 bases are TGTGCCTGGAGGGGCAGATTCTATGGCTACACCTTC.

A note on this clone: Germline and junction disagree at one end, which may indicate a read error. The J gene is TRBJ2-5, the V gene TRBV5-1; weak D call: TRBD1 (7 bases). Germline CDR1 reads SGHRS; CDR2 reads YFSETQ. The CDR3 sequence is 16 residues long. CDR3 sequence (DNA): TGCGCCTGCAGCTTGGCCCCAACAGGGGCGGGGGAGACCCAGTACTTC. This encodes CACSLAPTGAGETQYF. Complete variable domain (other parts from reference TRBV5-1 and TRBJ2-5): KAGVTQTPRYLIKTRGQQVTLSCSPISGHRSVSWYQQTPGQGLQFLFEYFSETQRNKGNFPGRFSGRQFSNSRSEMNVSTLELGDSALYLCACSLAPTGAGETQYFGPGTRLLVL.

This sequence joins TRBV5-1 and TRBJ2-1; possibly TRBD1 for D (6 bases). Germline CDR1 is SGHRS and CDR2 is YFSETQ. Trimming stripped 1 base from V and 6 bases from J, with 8 bases between. CDR3 size: 13 residues. The CDR3 sequence is CASSLTGINEQFF. CDR3 nucleotide sequence: TGCGCCAGCAGCTTGACAGGGATCAATGAGCAGTTCTTC.

This chain uses TRBV5-4 with TRBJ2-1, with TRBD2 matching 8 bases. The CDR3 length is 17 residues. CDR1 and CDR2 (germline): SGHNT, YYREEE (reference sequence). V shed 0 bases, J shed 3 bases, and the junction held 8 bases outside the gene matches. The CDR3 loop is CASSLDPSGSYYNEQFF. In DNA form, the CDR3 reads TGTGCCAGCAGCTTGGACCCTAGCGGGTCCTACTACAATGAGCAGTTCTTC.

The rearrangement links TRBV7-9 to TRBJ2-1; 11 positions match TRBD2. CDR1 SEHNR and CDR2 FQNEAQ come from the germline V gene (reference sequence). The CDR3 sequence is 16 residues long. V shed 5 bases and J 4 bases; nucleotides not matched to a gene: 7. The DNA of the CDR3 is TGTGCCAGCAGCGTACTAGCGGGAGATGGTTACAATGAGCAGTTCTTC. Protein sequence: CASSVLAGDGYNEQFF.

Concerning this clone itself: At the DNA level, this CDR3 is encoded by other sequences in the same sample as well. CDR3 sequence reads: CASSLAGRGNQPQHF. In DNA, the CDR3 is TGTGCCAGCAGCTTAGCGGGACGGGGCAATCAGCCCCAGCATTTT. This chain joins TRBV7-2 and TRBJ1-5, with a possible D match to TRBD1 (5 bases). V was pared by 0 bases and J by 2 bases, with 8 bases between. This CDR3 contains 15 residues. Germline V gene lookup returns CDR1 SGHTA and CDR2 FQGNSA.

This clone was observed a handful of times. J is TRBJ1-5 and V is TRBV30, with D maybe TRBD1 (6 bases). V was cut by 0 bases and J by 7 bases, with 10 bases left in between. The germline V gene has CDR1 GTSNPN and CDR2 SVGIG (reference sequence). The CDR3 is made up of 13 amino acids. The CDR3 sequence: CAWSVNRAQPQHF. The DNA for the CDR3 is TGTGCCTGGAGTGTCAACAGGGCCCAGCCCCAGCATTTT.

This clone was detected only a few times. The V call is TRBV4-1, the J call TRBJ1-5; tentative D call: TRBD1 (6 bases). The germline V and J ends were trimmed by 4 bases and 8 bases, with 15 bases remaining between them. The CDR3 has 14 residues. Germline V gene lookup returns CDR1 MGHRA and CDR2 YSYEKL. This CDR3 reads CASSRVVGGEPQHF. CDR3 in DNA: TGCGCCAGCAGCCGCGTCGTAGGGGGGGAGCCCCAGCATTTT.